Listed below are T cell receptor beta chains from one sample, sequenced in a study of T cells in Graves' hyperthyroidism and ophthalmopathy. TCRdb ran MiXCR on the multiplex PCR reads and lists one entry per CDR3 protein. This table holds roughly 720,000 distinct CDR3 sequences, roughly 17% found once. Source material: blood. The receptors derive from a man aged 45-65 years with Graves' hyperthyroidism. Each CDR3 is given with its conserved first and last residue. Fields, in order: J gene, V gene, CDR3 protein.

>TRBJ2-7|TRBV28
CASRAQGALYEQYF
>TRBJ2-3|TRBV29-1
CSADRGFTDTQYF
>TRBJ2-1|TRBV7-3
CASRVDNEQFF
>TRBJ2-1|TRBV6-2/TRBV6-3
CASSYSTENSYNEQFF
>TRBJ2-3|TRBV20-1
CSARDRGTGNTQYF
>TRBJ2-1|TRBV7-3
CASSPYQGPSGGREQFF
>TRBJ2-7|TRBV5-1
CASSPGQGYSYEQYF
>TRBJ1-2|TRBV7-9
CASSLGAGGFGYTF
>TRBJ1-2|TRBV28
CASSRANYGYTF
>TRBJ2-3|TRBV3-1
CASSKALAGVTDTQYF
>TRBJ2-1|TRBV28
CASSLLGGLANEQFF
>TRBJ2-3|TRBV5-1
CASSHAGTSGTDTQYF
>TRBJ1-5|TRBV4-1
CASSQGLTTVQPQHF
>TRBJ1-2|TRBV3-1
CASSQVRGDGYTF
>TRBJ2-7|TRBV28
CASSLRRSDEQYF
>TRBJ2-5|TRBV18
CASSRASGSRETQYF
>TRBJ1-2|TRBV29-1
CSVEVRTGAGYTF
>TRBJ1-5|TRBV11-3
CASSSGTEDQPQHF
>TRBJ2-2|TRBV19
CASLEQEAGELFF
>TRBJ1-1|TRBV6-1
CASSSSQGDTEAFF
>TRBJ2-2|TRBV12-3/TRBV12-4
CASSLVGQGAGELFF
>TRBJ2-6|TRBV27
CASSFRRLALGANVLTF
>TRBJ1-1|TRBV14
CASSQETGWNTEAFF
>TRBJ2-1|TRBV6-1
CASRLVAGGPGEQFF
>TRBJ2-2|TRBV7-3
CASSSGTTNTGELFF
>TRBJ2-7|TRBV7-8
CASSKDRGVHEQYF
>TRBJ2-7|TRBV28
CASMSGKGWKGQYF
>TRBJ2-3|TRBV5-1
CASRLQGNGADTQYF
>TRBJ2-7|TRBV28
CASSVSTGGIYEQYF
>TRBJ1-5|TRBV12-3/TRBV12-4
CASSLVPGGGGPQRF
>TRBJ2-3|TRBV2
CASSELWEGPADTQYF
>TRBJ2-7|TRBV27
CASSLFIGLDTGTSPYEQYF
>TRBJ1-2|TRBV5-1
CASTLVGENYGYTF
>TRBJ1-3|TRBV10-1
CASSEARGQGNPSGNTIYF
>TRBJ2-7|TRBV6-1
CASSPYAIGTYEQYF
>TRBJ2-5|TRBV6-1
CASRTAVQETQYF
>TRBJ1-3|TRBV15
CATSVFQGNTIYF
>TRBJ1-2|TRBV4-3
CASSQENAGSYYGYTF
>TRBJ1-1|TRBV30
CAWRDRNTEAFF
>TRBJ1-5|TRBV19
CASSVTGDNQPQHF
>TRBJ2-7|TRBV5-1
CASSLGVREQYF
>TRBJ1-1|TRBV19
CASSIGAYYGGPNTEAFF
>TRBJ2-2|TRBV27
CASRPPGGRTGELFF
>TRBJ2-5|TRBV28
CASSLGGMRETQYF
>TRBJ1-6|TRBV5-5
CASSVPQVPDDSPLHF
>TRBJ2-5|TRBV9
CASSGGGETQYF
>TRBJ2-2|TRBV7-2
CASSLTRASRTGELFF
>TRBJ2-1|TRBV2
CASSDRGNEQFF
>TRBJ2-1|TRBV18
CASSPRGRNNEQFF